These 17 T cell receptor beta chains were all obtained from the same sample, sequenced in a study of blood T cell repertoires in COVID-19. This table comes from immunoSEQ multiplex PCR, and its TCRdb copy is limited to in-frame clones, with some not included. Altogether 150,000 to 200,000 clones are present, just over 90% being singletons, with the ten largest covering 2%. The material sequenced was peripheral blood. Receptors originate from a woman aged 55-69 years with COVID-19, enrolled during active disease.

V is TRBV5-8 and J is TRBJ1-2; 7 positions match TRBD1. This CDR3 comprises 18 residues. The V gene's germline CDR1 is SGHTS and CDR2 YDEGEE. V dropped 1 base and J dropped 2; count of bases not matched to a gene: 14. As DNA, the CDR3 is TGTGCCAGCAGCTTGTTGAAACACCGGACAGGACAAAACTATGGCTACACCTTC. Its protein is CASSLLKHRTGQNYGYTF.

V gene TRBV5-1 combines with J gene TRBJ1-5; 7 bases align to TRBD1. Trimming took 4 bases from V and 2 from J; bases not matched to a gene: 3. Germline values: CDR1 SGHRS, CDR2 YFSETQ. This CDR3 is built from 14 residues. As DNA, the CDR3 is TGCGCCAGCAGCAACACAGGGGGCAATCAGCCCCAGCATTTT. Translation gives CASSNTGGNQPQHF. The variable domain in full, completed from reference TRBV5-1 and TRBJ1-5, reads KAGVTQTPRYLIKTRGQQVTLSCSPISGHRSVSWYQQTPGQGLQFLFEYFSETQRNKGNFPGRFSGRQFSNSRSEMNVSTLELGDSALYLCASSNTGGNQPQHFGDGTRLSIL.

The genes are TRBV7-2 and TRBJ2-3, with 8 nucleotides matching TRBD1. Trimming removed 6 bases from V and 14 bases from J; junction bases left unmatched: 10. Per the germline V gene, CDR1 is SGHTA and CDR2 is FQGNSA. This CDR3 is built from 12 residues. The CDR3 is CASSPRGQVLYF. The DNA for the CDR3 is TGTGCCAGCAGTCCCAGGGGGCAGGTGCTGTATTTT. Full variable domain (remainder filled in from reference TRBV7-2 and TRBJ2-3): GAGVSQSPSNKVTEKGKDVELRCDPISGHTALYWYRQSLGQGLEFLIYFQGNSAPDKSGLPSDRFSAERTGGSVSTLTIQRTQQEDSAVYLCASSPRGQVLYFGPGTRLTVL.

This clone was detected only once. One junction end disagrees with the germline gene, perhaps due to a read error. V is TRBV25-1 and J is TRBJ2-2, with 7 bases aligning to TRBD1. The CDR3 spans 16 residues. CDR1 is MGHDK, CDR2 SYGVNS, per germline. The CDR3 DNA sequence: TGTTCCAGCAGTGTGACGATATTAACAGGGGCCGGGGAGCTGTTTTTT. It is translated as CSSSVTILTGAGELFF.

The chain combines TRBV9 with TRBJ2-1; 15 bases align to TRBD2. V dropped 3 bases and J dropped 8; count of bases not matched to a gene: 9. Germline V CDR1 and CDR2: SGDLS, YYNGEE. This CDR3 region has 17 residues. The CDR3 DNA reads as TGTGCCAGCAGCGGGACTAGCGGGGGGGCCTTTTTGGATGAGCAGTTCTTC. Amino acids: CASSGTSGGAFLDEQFF.

The V gene is TRBV5-6, the J gene TRBJ2-7, with TRBD1 matching 9 bases. This CDR3 has 15 amino acids. The junction had 5 bases not matched to a gene; V was cut back by 2 bases and J by 2 bases. CDR1 is SGHDT, CDR2 YYEEEE, per germline. In DNA, the CDR3 is TGTGCCAGCAGCTTTACGGGACAGGGTACCTACGAGCAGTACTTC. Protein product: CASSFTGQGTYEQYF.

In this sample, this clone turned up a few times. This chain connects TRBV6-5 to TRBJ1-1, with D tentatively TRBD1 (5 bases). The CDR3 spans 12 residues. V was shortened by 7 bases and J by 5 bases, with 11 bases between the two germline ends. Germline V gene data show CDR1 as MNHEY and CDR2 as SVGAGI. The CDR3 region is CASTSQGTEAFF. Written as DNA, the CDR3 is TGTGCCAGCACCTCTCAGGGAACTGAAGCTTTCTTT.

The rearrangement joins TRBV18 to TRBJ2-5; D is unresolved. CDR1 KGHSH and CDR2 LQKENI come from the germline V gene. V was trimmed by 6 bases and J by 5 bases, leaving 10 bases between them. The CDR3 consists of 12 residues. CDR3 bases: TGTGCCAGCTCTTCCGGTCGGGAGACCCAGTACTTC. This codes for CASSSGRETQYF.

V and J are TRBV4-1 and TRBJ2-7; perhaps TRBD2 as D (6 bases). This CDR3 is 15 amino acids long. V was shortened by 0 bases and J by 0 bases, with 9 bases between the two germline ends. Germline V lookup: CDR1 MGHRA, CDR2 YSYEKL. CDR3 in amino acids: CASSQEAGSSYEQYF. Written as DNA, the CDR3 is TGCGCCAGCAGCCAAGAGGCGGGGAGCTCCTACGAGCAGTACTTC.

The V gene is TRBV7-6, the J gene TRBJ1-2, with a possible D match to TRBD1 (5 bases). The CDR3 spans 16 residues. Trimming pared 5 bases from V and 4 bases from J, leaving 20 bases between. Germline CDR1 is SGHVS and CDR2 is FNYEAQ. The CDR3 coding sequence is TGTGCCAGCAGCCCCAGCCCCGCAGGGATAGGCTATGGCTACACCTTC. The encoded protein is CASSPSPAGIGYGYTF.

The rearrangement uses TRBV3-1 (or the pseudogene TRBV3-2) and TRBJ1-2, with TRBD1 identical over 8 bases. V lost 1 base, J lost 12 bases, and 10 bases stayed unmatched. Germline V gives CDR1 LGHDT, CDR2 YNNKEL (reference sequence). CDR3 size: 14 residues. The CDR3 is CASSQGLNRGIDTF. The CDR3 nucleotides are TGTGCCAGCAGCCAAGGCTTGAACAGGGGGATCGACACCTTC.

For this clone: Relative to the germline gene, one junction end is altered; a read error may explain this. The CDR3 region has the DNA TGTGCCAGCAGCCCCAACTGGGACACCGAAGCTTTCTTT. It yields the protein CASSPNWDTEAFF. This chain uses TRBV7-3 with TRBJ1-1; D is possibly TRBD1 (6 bases). The CDR3 loop spans 13 amino acids. From germline, CDR1 is SGHTA and CDR2 FQGTGA.

The chain employs TRBV7-6 and TRBJ2-5, with 8 bases identical to TRBD2. This CDR3 comprises 17 residues. Germline loops: CDR1 SGHVS, CDR2 FNYEAQ. V shed 5 bases, J shed 5 bases, and the junction held 16 bases outside the gene matches. CDR3 region: CASSPHRPGGPRETQYF. The CDR3 nucleotides read TGTGCCAGCAGCCCGCACCGACCGGGGGGGCCGCGGGAGACCCAGTACTTC. The whole variable domain, filled in from reference TRBV7-6 and TRBJ2-5, reads GAGVSQSPRYKVTKRGQDVALRCDPISGHVSLYWYRQALGQGPEFLTYFNYEAQQDKSGLPNDRFSAERPEGSISTLTIQRTEQRDSAMYRCASSPHRPGGPRETQYFGPGTRLLVL.

The chain couples TRBV7-3 to TRBJ2-5; 8 positions agree with TRBD2. V lost 5 bases to trimming and J lost 0 bases; unmatched junction nucleotides: 5. Per the germline V gene, CDR1 is SGHTA and CDR2 is FQGTGA. The CDR3 has 15 residues. The CDR3 DNA reads as TGTGCCAGCAGCCCTGGACTAGCTTACCAAGAGACCCAGTACTTC. Translated, it gives CASSPGLAYQETQYF.

The chain links TRBV7-2 to TRBJ1-2; D is undetermined. The V and J ends lost 5 bases and 7 bases respectively, with 11 bases between them. The V gene's germline CDR1 is SGHTA and CDR2 FQGNSA. The CDR3 spans 12 residues. CDR3 nucleotide sequence: TGTGCCAGCAGCACGCAGAGGCTTGGCTACACCTTC. This sequence encodes CASSTQRLGYTF. Full variable domain (rest looked up from reference TRBV7-2 and TRBJ1-2): GAGVSQSPSNKVTEKGKDVELRCDPISGHTALYWYRQSLGQGLEFLIYFQGNSAPDKSGLPSDRFSAERTGGSVSTLTIQRTQQEDSAVYLCASSTQRLGYTFGSGTRLTVV.

The chain carries TRBV5-1 and TRBJ2-7; D may be TRBD1 (6 bases). The germline gives CDR1 SGHRS, CDR2 YFSETQ. The CDR3 contains 14 residues. V was trimmed by 4 bases and J by 2 bases, leaving 13 bases between them. In DNA, the CDR3 is TGCGCCAGCAGCACCGAACAGGGCCCCTACGAGCAGTACTTC. Its translation: CASSTEQGPYEQYF.

V is TRBV12-3 or TRBV12-4 and J is TRBJ1-1; perhaps TRBD1 as D (5 bases). Trimming cost V 2 bases and J 8 bases, with 9 bases left between them. The length of the CDR3 is 12 residues. This chain's CDR3 is CASSLSPGEAFF. The CDR3 DNA follows: TGTGCCAGCAGTTTATCTCCAGGGGAAGCTTTCTTT.